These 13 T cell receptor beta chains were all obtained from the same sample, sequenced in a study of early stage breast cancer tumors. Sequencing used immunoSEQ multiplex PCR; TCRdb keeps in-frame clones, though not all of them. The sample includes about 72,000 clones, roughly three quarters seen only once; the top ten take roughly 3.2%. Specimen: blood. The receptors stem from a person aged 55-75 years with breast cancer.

The CDR3 reads CASSFSGGGSTDTQYF. In DNA form, the CDR3 reads TGCGCCAGCAGCTTCAGTGGCGGGGGTAGCACAGATACGCAGTATTTT. V and J are TRBV5-1 and TRBJ2-3; TRBD2 aligns across 7 bases. The CDR3 extends over 16 amino acids. After removal of 2 bases from V and 0 bases from J, the junction contained 6 bases not matched to a gene. Per the germline V gene, CDR1 is SGHRS and CDR2 is YFSETQ.

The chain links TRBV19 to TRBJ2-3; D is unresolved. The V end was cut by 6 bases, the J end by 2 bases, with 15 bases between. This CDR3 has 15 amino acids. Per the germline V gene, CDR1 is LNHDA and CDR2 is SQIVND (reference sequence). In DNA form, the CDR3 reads TGTGCCAGTAGCAGCTCGTCCCTCACCACAGATACGCAGTATTTT. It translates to CASSSSSLTTDTQYF.

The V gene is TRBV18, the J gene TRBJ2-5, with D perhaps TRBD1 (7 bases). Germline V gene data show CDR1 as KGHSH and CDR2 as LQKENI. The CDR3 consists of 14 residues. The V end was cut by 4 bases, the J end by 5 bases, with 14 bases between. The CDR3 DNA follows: TGTGCCAGCTCACAAAGACAGGGACTGGAGACCCAGTACTTC. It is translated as CASSQRQGLETQYF.

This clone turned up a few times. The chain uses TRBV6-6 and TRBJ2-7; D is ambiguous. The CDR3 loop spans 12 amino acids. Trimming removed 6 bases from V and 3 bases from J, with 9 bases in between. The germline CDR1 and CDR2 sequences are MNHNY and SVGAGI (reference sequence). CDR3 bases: TGTGCCAGCAGCCCGGTTAGCTACGAGCAGTACTTC. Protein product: CASSPVSYEQYF.

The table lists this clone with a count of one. As DNA, the CDR3 is TGTGCCAGCAGTGGTCCCCAGGGATTGGGCAATCAGCCCCAGCATTTT. Its protein product is CASSGPQGLGNQPQHF. The chain combines TRBV28 with TRBJ1-5, with D possibly TRBD1 on 5 matching bases. Germline-derived CDR1 and CDR2 are MDHEN and SYDVKM. The CDR3 has 16 amino acids. V gave up 5 bases and J gave up 2 bases, with 16 bases separating them. Together with reference TRBV28 and TRBJ1-5, the CDR3 gives the full variable domain: DVKVTQSSRYLVKRTGEKVFLECVQDMDHENMFWYRQDPGLGLRLIYFSYDVKMKEKGDIPEGYSVSREKKERFSLILESASTNQTSMYLCASSGPQGLGNQPQHFGDGTRLSIL.

CDR3: CSVTVYEQFF. The CDR3 DNA follows: TGCAGCGTCACGGTTTACGAGCAGTTCTTC. The V gene is TRBV29-1, the J gene TRBJ2-1, with D hard to call. Trimming stripped 6 bases from V and 10 bases from J, with 10 bases between. The germline V gene encodes CDR1 SQVTM and CDR2 ANQGSEA. CDR3 length: 10 residues.

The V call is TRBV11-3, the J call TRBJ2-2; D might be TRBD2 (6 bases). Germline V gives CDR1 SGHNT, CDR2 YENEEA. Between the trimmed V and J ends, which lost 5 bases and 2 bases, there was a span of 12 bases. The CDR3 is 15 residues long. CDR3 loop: CASSNVGGNTGELFF. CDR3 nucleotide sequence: TGTGCCAGCAGCAACGTGGGGGGAAACACCGGGGAGCTGTTTTTT.

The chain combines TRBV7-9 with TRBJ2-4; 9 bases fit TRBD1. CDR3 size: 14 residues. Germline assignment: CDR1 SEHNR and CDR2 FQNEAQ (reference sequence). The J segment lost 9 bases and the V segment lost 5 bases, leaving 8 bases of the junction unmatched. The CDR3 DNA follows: TGTGCCAGCAGCGGAAGGGACAGGGACATCATTCAGTACTTC. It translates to CASSGRDRDIIQYF.

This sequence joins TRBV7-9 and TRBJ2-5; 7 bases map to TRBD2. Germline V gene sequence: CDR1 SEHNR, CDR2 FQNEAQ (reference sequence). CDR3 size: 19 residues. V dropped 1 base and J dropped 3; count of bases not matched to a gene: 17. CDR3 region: CASSLEGPGLGGKEETQYF. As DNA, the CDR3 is TGTGCCAGCAGCTTAGAAGGCCCTGGATTGGGGGGGAAAGAAGAGACCCAGTACTTC.

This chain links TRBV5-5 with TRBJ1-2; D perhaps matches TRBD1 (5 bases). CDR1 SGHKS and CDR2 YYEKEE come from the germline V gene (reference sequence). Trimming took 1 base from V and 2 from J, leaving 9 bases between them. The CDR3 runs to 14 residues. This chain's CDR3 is CASSLRDSNYGYTF. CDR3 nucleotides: TGTGCCAGCAGCTTGAGGGACTCGAACTATGGCTACACCTTC.

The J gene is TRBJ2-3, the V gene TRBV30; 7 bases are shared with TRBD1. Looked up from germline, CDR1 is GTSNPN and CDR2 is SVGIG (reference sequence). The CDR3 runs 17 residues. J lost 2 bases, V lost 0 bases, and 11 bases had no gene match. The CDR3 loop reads CAWSVPLRGRNTDTQYF. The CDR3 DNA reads TGTGCCTGGAGTGTTCCATTGAGGGGGCGAAACACAGATACGCAGTATTTT.

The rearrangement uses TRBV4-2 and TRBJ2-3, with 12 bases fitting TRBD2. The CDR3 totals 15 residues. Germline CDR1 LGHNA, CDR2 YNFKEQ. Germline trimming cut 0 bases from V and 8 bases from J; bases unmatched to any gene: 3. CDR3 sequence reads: CASSQDQLAGGTQYF. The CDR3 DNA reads TGTGCCAGCAGCCAAGATCAACTAGCGGGAGGTACGCAGTATTTT.

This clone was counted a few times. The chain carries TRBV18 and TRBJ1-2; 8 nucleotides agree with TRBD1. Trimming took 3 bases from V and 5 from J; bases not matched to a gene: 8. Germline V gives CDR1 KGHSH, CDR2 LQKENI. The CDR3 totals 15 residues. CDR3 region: CASSPSGQGLYGYTF. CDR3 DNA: TGTGCCAGCTCACCTAGCGGACAGGGATTGTATGGCTACACCTTC.